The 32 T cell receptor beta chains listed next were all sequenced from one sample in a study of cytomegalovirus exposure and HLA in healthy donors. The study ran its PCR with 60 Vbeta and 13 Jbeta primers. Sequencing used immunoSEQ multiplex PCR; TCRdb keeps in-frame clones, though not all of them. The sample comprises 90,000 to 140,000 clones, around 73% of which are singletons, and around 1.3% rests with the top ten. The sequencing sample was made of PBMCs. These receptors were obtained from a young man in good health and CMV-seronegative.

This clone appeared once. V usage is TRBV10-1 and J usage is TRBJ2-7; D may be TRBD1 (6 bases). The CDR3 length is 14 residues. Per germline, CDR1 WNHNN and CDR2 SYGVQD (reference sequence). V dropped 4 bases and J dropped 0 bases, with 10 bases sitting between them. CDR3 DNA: TGCGCCAGCAGTGTACAGGGAAACTCCTACGAGCAGTACTTC. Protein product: CASSVQGNSYEQYF.

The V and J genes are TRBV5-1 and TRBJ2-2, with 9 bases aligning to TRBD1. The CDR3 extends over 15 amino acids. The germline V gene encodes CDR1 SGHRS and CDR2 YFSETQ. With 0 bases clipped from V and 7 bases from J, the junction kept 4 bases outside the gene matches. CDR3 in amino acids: CASSLEQGAYGELFF. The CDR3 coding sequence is TGCGCCAGCAGCTTGGAACAGGGGGCTTACGGGGAGCTGTTTTTT.

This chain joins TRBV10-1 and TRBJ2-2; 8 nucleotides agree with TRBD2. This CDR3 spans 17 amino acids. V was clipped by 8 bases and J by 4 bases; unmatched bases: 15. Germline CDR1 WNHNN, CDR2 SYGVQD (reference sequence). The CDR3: CASGDTGTRGVTGELFF. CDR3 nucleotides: TGCGCCAGCGGCGATACCGGGACTAGAGGTGTCACCGGGGAGCTGTTTTTT.

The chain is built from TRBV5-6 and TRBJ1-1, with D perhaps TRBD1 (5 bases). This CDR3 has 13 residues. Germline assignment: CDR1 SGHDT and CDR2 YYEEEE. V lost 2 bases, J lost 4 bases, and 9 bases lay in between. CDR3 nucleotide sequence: TGTGCCAGCAGCTTTGGGGCCGGCACTGAAGCTTTCTTT. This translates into CASSFGAGTEAFF.

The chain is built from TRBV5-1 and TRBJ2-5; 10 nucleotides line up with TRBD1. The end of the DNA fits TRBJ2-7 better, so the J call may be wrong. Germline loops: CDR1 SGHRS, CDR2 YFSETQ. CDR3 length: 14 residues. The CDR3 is CASSLGQGGYEQYF. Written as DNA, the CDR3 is TGCGCCAGCAGCCTCGGACAGGGGGGCTACGAGCAGTACTTC.

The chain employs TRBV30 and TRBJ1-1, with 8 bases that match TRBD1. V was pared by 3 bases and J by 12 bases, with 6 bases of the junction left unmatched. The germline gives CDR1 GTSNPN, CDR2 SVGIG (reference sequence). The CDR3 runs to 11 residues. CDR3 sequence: CAWSQGAGTFF. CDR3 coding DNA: TGTGCCTGGAGCCAGGGGGCGGGAACTTTCTTT.

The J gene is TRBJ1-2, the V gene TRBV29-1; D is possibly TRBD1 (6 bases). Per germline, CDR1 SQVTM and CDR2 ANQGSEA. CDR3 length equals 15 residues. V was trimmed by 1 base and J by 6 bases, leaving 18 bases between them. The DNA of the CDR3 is TGCAGCGTTGAAGGCTCCTTGGGGGCGATGGATGGCTACACCTTC. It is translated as CSVEGSLGAMDGYTF.

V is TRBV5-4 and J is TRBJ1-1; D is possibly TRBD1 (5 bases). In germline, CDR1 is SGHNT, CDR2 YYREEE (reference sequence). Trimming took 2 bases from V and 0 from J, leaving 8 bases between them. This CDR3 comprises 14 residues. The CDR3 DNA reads TGTGCCAGCAGCTTAGAAGGGGTGAACACTGAAGCTTTCTTT. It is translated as CASSLEGVNTEAFF.

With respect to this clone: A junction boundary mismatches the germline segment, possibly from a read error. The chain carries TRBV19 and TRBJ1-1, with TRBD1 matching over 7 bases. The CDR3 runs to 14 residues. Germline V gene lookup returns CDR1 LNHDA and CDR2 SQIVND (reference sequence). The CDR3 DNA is TGTGCCAGTAGAATAGACAGGGTTTCCACTGAAGCTTTCTTT. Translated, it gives CASRIDRVSTEAFF.

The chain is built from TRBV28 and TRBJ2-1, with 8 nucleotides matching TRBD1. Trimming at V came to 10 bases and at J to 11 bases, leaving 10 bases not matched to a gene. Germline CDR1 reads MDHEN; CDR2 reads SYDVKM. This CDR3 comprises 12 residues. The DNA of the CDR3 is TGTGCCACCTCAAGCCAGGGGGCCAAGCAGTTCTTC. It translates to CATSSQGAKQFF.

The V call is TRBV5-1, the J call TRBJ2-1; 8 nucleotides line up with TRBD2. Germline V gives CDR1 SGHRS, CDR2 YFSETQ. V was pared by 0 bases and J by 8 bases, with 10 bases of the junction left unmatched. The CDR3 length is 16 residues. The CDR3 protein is CASSLEWGLEGHEQFF. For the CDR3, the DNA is TGCGCCAGCAGCTTGGAATGGGGACTAGAAGGACATGAGCAGTTCTTC.

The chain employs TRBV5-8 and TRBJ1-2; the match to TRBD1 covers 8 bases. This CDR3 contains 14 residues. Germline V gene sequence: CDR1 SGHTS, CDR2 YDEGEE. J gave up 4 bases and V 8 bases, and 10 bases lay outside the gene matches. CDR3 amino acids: CASRTGQNPYGYTF. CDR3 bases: TGTGCCAGTCGGACAGGGCAAAACCCCTATGGCTACACCTTC.

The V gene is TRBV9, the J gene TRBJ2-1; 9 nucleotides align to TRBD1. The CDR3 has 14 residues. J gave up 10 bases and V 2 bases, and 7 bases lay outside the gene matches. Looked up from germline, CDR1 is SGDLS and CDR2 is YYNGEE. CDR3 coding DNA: TGTGCCAGCAGCGTCCGGACAGGGGATCAAGAGCAGTTCTTC. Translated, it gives CASSVRTGDQEQFF.

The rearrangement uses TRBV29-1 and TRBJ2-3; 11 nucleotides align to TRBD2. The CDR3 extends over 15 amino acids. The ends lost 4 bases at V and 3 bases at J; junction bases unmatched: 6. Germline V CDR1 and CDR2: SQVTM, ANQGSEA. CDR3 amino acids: CSVGRTSGHTDTQYF. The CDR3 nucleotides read TGCAGCGTTGGGAGGACTAGCGGGCATACAGATACGCAGTATTTT.

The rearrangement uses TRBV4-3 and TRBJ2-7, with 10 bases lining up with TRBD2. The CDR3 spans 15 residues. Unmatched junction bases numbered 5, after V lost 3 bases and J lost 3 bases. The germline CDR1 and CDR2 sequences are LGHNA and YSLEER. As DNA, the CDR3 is TGCGCCAGCAGCCACCGACTAGCGGGCCGCTACGAGCAGTACTTC. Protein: CASSHRLAGRYEQYF.

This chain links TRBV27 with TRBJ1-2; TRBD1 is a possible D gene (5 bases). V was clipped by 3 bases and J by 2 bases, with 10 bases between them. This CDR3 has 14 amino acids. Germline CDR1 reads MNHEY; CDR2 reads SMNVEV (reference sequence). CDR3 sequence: CASSFDSQNYGYTF. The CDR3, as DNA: TGTGCCAGCAGTTTCGACAGTCAGAACTATGGCTACACCTTC.

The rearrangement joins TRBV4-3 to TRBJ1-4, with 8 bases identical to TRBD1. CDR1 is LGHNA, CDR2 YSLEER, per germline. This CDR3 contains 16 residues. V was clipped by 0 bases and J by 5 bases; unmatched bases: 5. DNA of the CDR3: TGCGCCAGCAGCCAAGAAGGGACAGGCAAGAATGAAAAACTGTTTTTT. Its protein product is CASSQEGTGKNEKLFF.

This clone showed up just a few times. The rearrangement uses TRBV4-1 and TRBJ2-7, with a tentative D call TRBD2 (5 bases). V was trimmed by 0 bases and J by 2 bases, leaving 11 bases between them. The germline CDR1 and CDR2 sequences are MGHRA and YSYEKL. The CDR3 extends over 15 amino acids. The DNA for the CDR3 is TGCGCCAGCAGCCAAGATCCTGGACTTACCTACGAGCAGTACTTC. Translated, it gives CASSQDPGLTYEQYF.

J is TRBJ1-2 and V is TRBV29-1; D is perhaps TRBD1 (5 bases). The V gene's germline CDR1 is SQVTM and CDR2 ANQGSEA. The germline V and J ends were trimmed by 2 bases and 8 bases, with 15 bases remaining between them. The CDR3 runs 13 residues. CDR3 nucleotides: TGCAGCGTTGAACGGCAGGGCTTGGCGGGCTACACCTTC. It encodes CSVERQGLAGYTF.

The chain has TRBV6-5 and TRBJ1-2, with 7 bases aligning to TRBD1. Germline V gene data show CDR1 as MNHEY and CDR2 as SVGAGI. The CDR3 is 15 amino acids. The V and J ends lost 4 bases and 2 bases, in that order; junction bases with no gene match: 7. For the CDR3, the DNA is TGTGCCAGCAGTTCCCCGGGACAGCTCAACTATGGCTACACCTTC. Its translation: CASSSPGQLNYGYTF.

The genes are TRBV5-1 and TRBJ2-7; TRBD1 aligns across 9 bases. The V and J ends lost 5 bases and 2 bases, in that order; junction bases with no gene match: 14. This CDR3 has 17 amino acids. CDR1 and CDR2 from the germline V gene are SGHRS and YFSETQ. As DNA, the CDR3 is TGCGCCAGCAGACCCTACGCCGGGACAGGGAGACCCTACGAGCAGTACTTC. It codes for CASRPYAGTGRPYEQYF.

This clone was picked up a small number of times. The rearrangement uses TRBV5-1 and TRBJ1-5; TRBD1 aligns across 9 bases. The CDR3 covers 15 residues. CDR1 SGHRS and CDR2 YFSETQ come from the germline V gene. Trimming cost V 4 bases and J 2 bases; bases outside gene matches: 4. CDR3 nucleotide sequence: TGCGCCAGCAGCCCGGGACAGGGTGGCAATCAGCCCCAGCATTTT. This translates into CASSPGQGGNQPQHF.

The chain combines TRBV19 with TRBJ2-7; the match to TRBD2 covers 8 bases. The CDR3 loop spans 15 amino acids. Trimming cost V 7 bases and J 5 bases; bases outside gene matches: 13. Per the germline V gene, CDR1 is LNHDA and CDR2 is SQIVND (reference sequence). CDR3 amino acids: CASIQPGSGNDEQYF. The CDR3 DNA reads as TGTGCCAGTATCCAACCAGGTAGCGGGAACGACGAGCAGTACTTC.

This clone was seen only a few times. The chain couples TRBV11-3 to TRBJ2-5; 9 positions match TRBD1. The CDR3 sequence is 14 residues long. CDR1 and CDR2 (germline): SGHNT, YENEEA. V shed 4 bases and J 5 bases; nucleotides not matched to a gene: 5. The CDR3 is CASSSRQGDETQYF. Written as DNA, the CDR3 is TGTGCCAGCAGCTCCCGACAGGGGGATGAGACCCAGTACTTC.

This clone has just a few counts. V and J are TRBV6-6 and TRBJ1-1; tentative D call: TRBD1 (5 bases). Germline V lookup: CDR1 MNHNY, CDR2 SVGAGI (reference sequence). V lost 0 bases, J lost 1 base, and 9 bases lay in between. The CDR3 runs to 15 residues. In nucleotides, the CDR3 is TGTGCCAGCAGTTACTCCTTGACAGCGAACACTGAAGCTTTCTTT. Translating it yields CASSYSLTANTEAFF.

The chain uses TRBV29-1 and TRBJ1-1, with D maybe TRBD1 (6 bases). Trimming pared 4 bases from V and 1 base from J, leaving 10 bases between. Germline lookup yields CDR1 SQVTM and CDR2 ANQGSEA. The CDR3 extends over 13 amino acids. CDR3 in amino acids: CSVAGQRNTEAFF. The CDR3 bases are TGCAGCGTTGCCGGACAGAGGAACACTGAAGCTTTCTTT.

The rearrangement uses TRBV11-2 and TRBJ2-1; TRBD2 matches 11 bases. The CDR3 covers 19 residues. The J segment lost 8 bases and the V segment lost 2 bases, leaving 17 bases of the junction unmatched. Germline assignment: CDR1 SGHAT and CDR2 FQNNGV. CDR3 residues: CASSLSLYVGTSGSHEQFF. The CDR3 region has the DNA TGTGCCAGCAGCTTAAGCCTTTACGTTGGGACTAGCGGTAGTCATGAGCAGTTCTTC.

This chain's CDR3 is CASSPSLAGKNSPLHF. The CDR3 bases are TGCGCCAGCAGCCCCTCCTTGGCAGGGAAGAATTCACCCCTCCACTTT. This chain uses TRBV4-3 with TRBJ1-6, with D maybe TRBD1 (5 bases). Germline CDR1 and CDR2: LGHNA and YSLEER. V lost 4 bases to trimming and J lost 7 bases, with 17 bases between them. This CDR3 comprises 16 residues.

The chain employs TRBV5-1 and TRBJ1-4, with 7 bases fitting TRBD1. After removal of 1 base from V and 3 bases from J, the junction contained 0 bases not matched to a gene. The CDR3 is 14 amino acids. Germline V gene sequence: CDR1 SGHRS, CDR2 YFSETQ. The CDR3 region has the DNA TGCGCCAGCAGCTTGACAGGGGCTAATGAAAAACTGTTTTTT. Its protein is CASSLTGANEKLFF.

CDR3 amino acids: CASSVEAGADSGANVLTF. CDR3 nucleotides: TGTGCCAGCAGCGTAGAGGCAGGGGCCGACTCTGGGGCCAACGTCCTGACTTTC. V and J are TRBV9 and TRBJ2-6; TRBD1 is a possible D gene (6 bases). In germline, CDR1 is SGDLS, CDR2 YYNGEE. The length of the CDR3 is 18 residues. V lost 0 bases and J 0 bases, leaving 13 bases between the germline ends. Drawing the rest from reference TRBV9 and TRBJ2-6, the complete variable domain is DSGVTQTPKHLITATGQRVTLRCSPRSGDLSVYWYQQSLDQGLQFLIQYYNGEERAKGNILERFSAQQFPDLHSELNLSSLELGDSALYFCASSVEAGADSGANVLTFGAGSRLTVL.

The CDR3 bases are TGTGCCAGCAGTTTACTAATAGGGACTAGCGGGGCGCGGAGGGAGCAGTTCTTC. Translated: CASSLLIGTSGARREQFF. The chain links TRBV27 to TRBJ2-1; 13 bases line up with TRBD2. Germline V gene data show CDR1 as MNHEY and CDR2 as SMNVEV (reference sequence). Trimming took 2 bases from V and 10 from J; bases not matched to a gene: 14. The CDR3 length is 18 residues.

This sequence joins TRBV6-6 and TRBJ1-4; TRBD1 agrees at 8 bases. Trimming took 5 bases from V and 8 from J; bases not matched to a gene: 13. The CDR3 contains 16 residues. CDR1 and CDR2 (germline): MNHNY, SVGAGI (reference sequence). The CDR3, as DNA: TGTGCCAGCAGTGGAGACACCGGACAGGGCGGAGAAAAACTGTTTTTT. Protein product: CASSGDTGQGGEKLFF.